This paragraph reports one T cell receptor (beta chain). Study processing details: Reference gene primer amplification gave estimated nucleated cell counts. Assay: immunoSEQ multiplex PCR; the TCRdb copy retains only in-frame clones and omits some. The V and J calls and clone size come from that table; D and trimming were worked out from the DNA. In the table there are tens of thousands of clones, 75% to 90% of which are singletons. This sample is part of a study of blood T cell repertoires in COVID-19. The overall study: Donors in the United States, Italy and Spain gave samples during acute or convalescent COVID-19. T cells, B-cell-depleted T cells, or PBMCs provided the cDNA or gDNA that served as material.

The CDR3 is 13 amino acids. The V and J ends lost 5 bases and 5 bases, in that order; junction bases with no gene match: 4. Per the germline V gene, CDR1 is SGHTA and CDR2 is FQGNSA. The J gene is TRBJ2-5, the V gene TRBV7-2, with TRBD2 matching 8 bases. Sequences were obtained from peripheral blood. The receptor's source is a human donor in a cohort sampled during active COVID-19. The donor label of this sample is uncertain. CDR3 sequence: CASSPGLGETQYF. The CDR3 DNA reads as TGTGCCAGCAGCCCGGGACTAGGTGAGACCCAGTACTTC.